Shown below are 2 T cell receptor beta chains from a single sample sequenced in a study of low-dose radiotherapy and immunotherapy resistance in tumors. Time point specified: after trial treatment. The treatment here: LDRT plus nivolumab, ipilimumab, low-dose cyclophosphamide and aspirin (RACIN trial). First-strand cDNA used TRAV- and TRBV-specific primers, covering alpha and beta chains. A roughly 19-cycle PCR with a constant-region primer and V-primer adapter amplified TCRs. Each CDR3 protein is one row after TCRdb ran MiXCR on the reads. The sample contains some 57,000 distinct CDR3 sequences, 23% of which appear only once. The sequencing used PBMCs, collected after low-dose radiotherapy plus immunotherapy. Source of these receptors: a male donor with prostate cancer.

This clonotype was found many times. The chain uses TRBV5-1 and TRBJ1-1; D call uncertain. CDR1 and CDR2 from the germline V gene are SGHRS and YFSETQ. The CDR3 is made up of 13 amino acids. The germline V and J ends were trimmed by 1 base and 8 bases, with 12 bases remaining between them. As DNA, the CDR3 is TGCGCCAGCAGCTTGTTGGTGGTGGGGGAAGCTTTCTTT. Residues: CASSLLVVGEAFF.

Ten or more counts support this clonotype. This sequence joins TRBV3-1 and TRBJ1-6; D gene uncertain. The CDR3 length is 13 residues. V lost 5 bases to trimming and J lost 5 bases, with 7 bases between them. Germline-derived CDR1 and CDR2 are LGHDT and YNNKEL (reference sequence). CDR3 bases: TGTGCCAGCAGCAGACGGGATAATTCACCCCTCCACTTT. Protein sequence: CASSRRDNSPLHF.